The clone carrying this T cell receptor (beta chain) was seen only once. Either two negative PCRs, clearance, or symptom resolution qualified Cohort 3 donors as recovered. These data originate in a study of blood T cell repertoires in COVID-19. For the study at large: The study drew acute and convalescent COVID-19 samples from the United States, Italy and Spain. The cDNA or gDNA used as material had been derived from T cells, B-cell-depleted T cells, or PBMCs.

The protocol was immunoSEQ multiplex PCR, while the TCRdb copy is restricted to in-frame clones and leaves out a portion. Seen here are 300,000 to 450,000 clones, more than 75% observed once, and the top ten hold 1% to 1.5%. The V and J ends lost 4 bases and 3 bases, in that order; junction bases with no gene match: 4. The CDR3 consists of 16 residues. CDR1 is LGHDT, CDR2 YNNKEL, per germline (reference sequence). The sample was PBMCs or T cells enriched from blood (not recorded which). The receptor's source is a man under 40 who had recovered from COVID-19. The rearrangement links TRBV3-1 (or the pseudogene TRBV3-2) to TRBJ2-5; 14 nucleotides match TRBD2. For the CDR3, the DNA is TGTGCCAGCAGCCTACGACTAGCGGGGGGGAAAGAGACCCAGTACTTC. Amino acids: CASSLRLAGGKETQYF.